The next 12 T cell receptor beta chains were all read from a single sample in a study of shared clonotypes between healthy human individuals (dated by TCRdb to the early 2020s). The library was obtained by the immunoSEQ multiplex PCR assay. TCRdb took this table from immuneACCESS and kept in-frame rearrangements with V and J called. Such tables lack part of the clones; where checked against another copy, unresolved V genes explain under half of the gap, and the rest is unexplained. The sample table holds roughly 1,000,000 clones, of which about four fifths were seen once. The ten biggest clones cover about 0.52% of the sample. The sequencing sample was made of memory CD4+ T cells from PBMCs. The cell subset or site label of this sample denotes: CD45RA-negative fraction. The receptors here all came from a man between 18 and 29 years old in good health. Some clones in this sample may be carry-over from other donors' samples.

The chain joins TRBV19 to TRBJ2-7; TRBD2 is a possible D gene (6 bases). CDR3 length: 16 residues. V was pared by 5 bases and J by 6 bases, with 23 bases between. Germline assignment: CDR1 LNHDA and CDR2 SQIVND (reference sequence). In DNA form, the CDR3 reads TGTGCCAGTAGTGTCCTTGGAGGGACCACGGGCCGCGAGCAGTACTTC. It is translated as CASSVLGGTTGREQYF.

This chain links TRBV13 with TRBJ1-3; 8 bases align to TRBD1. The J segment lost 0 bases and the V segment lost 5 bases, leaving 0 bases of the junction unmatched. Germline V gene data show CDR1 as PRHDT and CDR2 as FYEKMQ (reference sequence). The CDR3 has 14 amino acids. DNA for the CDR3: TGTGCCAGCAGCGACAGGGGCTCTGGAAACACCATATATTTT. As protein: CASSDRGSGNTIYF.

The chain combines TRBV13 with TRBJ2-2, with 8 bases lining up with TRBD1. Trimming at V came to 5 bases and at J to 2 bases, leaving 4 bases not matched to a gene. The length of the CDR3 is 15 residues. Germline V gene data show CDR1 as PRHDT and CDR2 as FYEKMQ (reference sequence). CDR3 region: CASSTGQANTGELFF. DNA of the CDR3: TGTGCCAGCAGCACGGGACAGGCAAACACCGGGGAGCTGTTTTTT.

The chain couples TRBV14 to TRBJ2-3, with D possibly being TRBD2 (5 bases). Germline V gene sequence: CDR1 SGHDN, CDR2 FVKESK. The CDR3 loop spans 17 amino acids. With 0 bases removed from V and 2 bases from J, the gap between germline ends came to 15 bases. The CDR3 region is CASSQEPPAAYTDTQYF. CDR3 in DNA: TGTGCCAGCAGCCAAGAGCCGCCAGCGGCTTACACAGATACGCAGTATTTT.

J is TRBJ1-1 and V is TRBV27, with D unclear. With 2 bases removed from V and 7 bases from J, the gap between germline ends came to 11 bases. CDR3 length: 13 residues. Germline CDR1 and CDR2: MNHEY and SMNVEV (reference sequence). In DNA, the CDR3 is TGTGCCAGCAGTTTAGCCAGGACGGATGAAGCTTTCTTT. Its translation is CASSLARTDEAFF.

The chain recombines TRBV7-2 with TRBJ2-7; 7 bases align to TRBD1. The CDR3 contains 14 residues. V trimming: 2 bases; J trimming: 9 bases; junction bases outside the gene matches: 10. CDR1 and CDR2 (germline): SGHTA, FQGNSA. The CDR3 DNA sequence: TGTGCCAGCAGCTTAAGGACAGGAACAAGGGTGCAGTACTTC. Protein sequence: CASSLRTGTRVQYF.

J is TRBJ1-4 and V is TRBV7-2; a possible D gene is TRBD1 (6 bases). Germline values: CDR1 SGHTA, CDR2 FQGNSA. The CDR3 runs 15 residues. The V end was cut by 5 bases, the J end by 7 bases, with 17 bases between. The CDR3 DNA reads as TGTGCCAGCAGCAAGAACCGGGGGGCGGGTGAAAAACTGTTTTTT. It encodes CASSKNRGAGEKLFF.

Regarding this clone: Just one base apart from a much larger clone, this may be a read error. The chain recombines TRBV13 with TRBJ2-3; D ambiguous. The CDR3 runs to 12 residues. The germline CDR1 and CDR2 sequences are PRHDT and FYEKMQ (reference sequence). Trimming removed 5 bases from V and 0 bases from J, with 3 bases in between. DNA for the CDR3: TGTGCCAGCAGCCCTAGCACAGATACGCAGTATTTT. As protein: CASSPSTDTQYF.

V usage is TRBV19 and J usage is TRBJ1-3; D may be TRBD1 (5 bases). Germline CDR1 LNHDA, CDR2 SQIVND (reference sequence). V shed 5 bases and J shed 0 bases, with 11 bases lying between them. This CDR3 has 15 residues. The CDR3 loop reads CASSGDGYSGNTIYF. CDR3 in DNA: TGTGCCAGTAGTGGGGACGGCTACTCTGGAAACACCATATATTTT.

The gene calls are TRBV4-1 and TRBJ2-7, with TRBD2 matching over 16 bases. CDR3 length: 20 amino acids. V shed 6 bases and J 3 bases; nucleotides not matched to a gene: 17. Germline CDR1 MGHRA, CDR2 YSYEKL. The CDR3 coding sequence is TGCGCCAGCAGGCCCATCTTCGGGGGACTAGCGGGAGGGGACGTCTACGAGCAGTACTTC. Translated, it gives CASRPIFGGLAGGDVYEQYF.

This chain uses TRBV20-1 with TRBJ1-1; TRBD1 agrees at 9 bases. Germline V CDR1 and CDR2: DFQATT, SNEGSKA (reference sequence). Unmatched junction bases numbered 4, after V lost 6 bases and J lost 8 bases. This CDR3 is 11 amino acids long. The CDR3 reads CSALDRGEAFF. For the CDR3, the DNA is TGCAGTGCCTTGGACAGGGGAGAAGCTTTCTTT.

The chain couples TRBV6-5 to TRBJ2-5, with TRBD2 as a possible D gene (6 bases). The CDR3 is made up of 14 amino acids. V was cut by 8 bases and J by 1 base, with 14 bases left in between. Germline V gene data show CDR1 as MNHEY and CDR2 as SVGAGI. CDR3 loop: CASARVGGQETQYF. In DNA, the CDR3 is TGTGCCAGCGCGAGGGTGGGAGGCCAAGAGACCCAGTACTTC.